A single sample gave rise to the 23 T cell receptor beta chains below, sequenced in a study of T cell repertoires in cytomegalovirus infection. TCRdb passed the reads through MiXCR, listing each CDR3 protein once. Among 450,000 to 600,000 distinct CDR3 sequences, about 33% were seen once, and the ten largest hold about 17%. These receptors' targets are unknown. The source material was cultured PBMCs, sampled from culture after CMV antigen stimulation. All receptors derive from a human donor in good health (CMV status not recorded). Some clones in this sample may be carry-over from other donors' samples.

The chain employs TRBV12-3 or TRBV12-4 and TRBJ1-6; D call uncertain. Trimming stripped 10 bases from V and 0 bases from J, with 7 bases between. The CDR3 runs 13 residues. CDR3 sequence: CAIWSSYNSPLHF. CDR3 bases: TGTGCCATCTGGAGCTCCTATAATTCACCCCTCCACTTT.

This chain uses TRBV10-3 with TRBJ2-7; TRBD1 matches at 7 bases. CDR3 size: 14 residues. V was pared by 9 bases and J by 3 bases, with 11 bases of the junction left unmatched. Germline CDR1 is ENHRY and CDR2 is SYGVKD. CDR3 sequence reads: CAMETEQGSYEQYF. The CDR3 nucleotides read TGTGCCATGGAGACCGAACAGGGGAGCTACGAGCAGTACTTC.

The chain recombines TRBV20-1 with TRBJ2-5, with D perhaps matching TRBD2 (6 bases). The germline gives CDR1 DFQATT, CDR2 SNEGSKA (reference sequence). The CDR3 extends over 12 amino acids. Trimming shortened V by 5 bases and J by 3 bases, and 10 bases separated the two germline ends. The CDR3 DNA reads as TGCAGTGCTCCTAGCGAGAAAGAGACCCAGTACTTC. Encoded protein: CSAPSEKETQYF.

The chain couples TRBV7-2 to TRBJ2-5, with 7 bases fitting TRBD1. V lost 5 bases to trimming and J lost 5 bases; unmatched junction nucleotides: 2. CDR3 size: 12 residues. Germline-derived CDR1 and CDR2 are SGHTA and FQGNSA. Here the CDR3 DNA reads TGTGCCAGCAGCCAGACAGGGGAGACCCAGTACTTC. It encodes CASSQTGETQYF.

The chain recombines TRBV20-1 with TRBJ2-1, with 10 bases fitting TRBD2. The length of the CDR3 is 15 residues. The germline CDR1 and CDR2 sequences are DFQATT and SNEGSKA (reference sequence). The ends lost 4 bases at V and 5 bases at J; junction bases unmatched: 8. As DNA, the CDR3 is TGCAGTGCTATACTAGCGGGATTTCTAAACAATGAGCAGTTCTTC. Translated: CSAILAGFLNNEQFF.

This clonotype has a handful of counts. CDR3 nucleotide sequence: TGTGCCAGCAGCGCCTCGGAGGGTTACCCTATCCACTTT. This gives the protein CASSASEGYPIHF. The gene calls are TRBV7-2 and TRBJ1-6; D call uncertain. The V end lost 5 bases, the J end lost 17 bases, and 19 bases lay between the germline ends. From germline, CDR1 is SGHTA and CDR2 FQGNSA. The CDR3 totals 13 residues.

The chain employs TRBV7-2 and TRBJ2-7; TRBD2 is a possible D gene (6 bases). V shed 0 bases and J shed 2 bases, with 11 bases lying between them. The CDR3 covers 15 residues. From germline, CDR1 is SGHTA and CDR2 FQGNSA. CDR3 nucleotides: TGTGCCAGCAGCTTAGCGGGTAGCGGCCCCTACGAGCAGTACTTC. This translates into CASSLAGSGPYEQYF.

There are a few counts of this clonotype. This sequence joins TRBV7-9 and TRBJ1-1; TRBD1 might be the D (5 bases). The CDR3 contains 15 residues. Per germline, CDR1 SEHNR and CDR2 FQNEAQ (reference sequence). The ends were cut back, 1 base at V and 4 bases at J, with 13 bases in the middle. CDR3 sequence reads: CASSLEPGVVTEAFF. The CDR3 DNA reads TGTGCCAGCAGCTTAGAACCGGGGGTGGTCACTGAAGCTTTCTTT. Using reference TRBV7-9 and TRBJ1-1 for the parts outside the CDR3, the full variable domain is DTGVSQNPRHKITKRGQNVTFRCDPISEHNRLYWYRQTLGQGPEFLTYFQNEAQLEKSRLLSDRFSAERPKGSFSTLEIQRTEQGDSAMYLCASSLEPGVVTEAFFGQGTRLTVV.

The genes are TRBV7-2 and TRBJ1-3; D is unclear. Germline V gene sequence: CDR1 SGHTA, CDR2 FQGNSA. This CDR3 is 13 amino acids long. The V end lost 1 base, the J end lost 2 bases, and 3 bases lay between the germline ends. The CDR3: CASSLDPGNTIYF. DNA for the CDR3: TGTGCCAGCAGCTTAGATCCTGGAAACACCATATATTTT.

This clonotype was observed at least ten times. V and J are TRBV12-3 or TRBV12-4 and TRBJ1-1; D is possibly TRBD1 (6 bases). The CDR3 has 17 amino acids. V dropped 5 bases and J dropped 0 bases, with 19 bases sitting between them. DNA of the CDR3: TGTGCCAGCAGTCACCCTAGAGGGGGGGGGATGAACACTGAAGCTTTCTTT. Amino acid sequence: CASSHPRGGGMNTEAFF.

The chain couples TRBV20-1 to TRBJ2-1, with 10 bases that match TRBD2. J was trimmed by 1 base and V by 6 bases; bases with no gene match: 6. Germline values: CDR1 DFQATT, CDR2 SNEGSKA (reference sequence). The length of the CDR3 is 15 residues. CDR3 sequence: CSALSGRGSYNEQFF. The CDR3 bases are TGCAGTGCCTTAAGCGGGAGGGGATCCTACAATGAGCAGTTCTTC.

This clonotype was counted only a few times. V gene TRBV12-3 or TRBV12-4 combines with J gene TRBJ2-1, with 8 bases identical to TRBD2. The CDR3 is made up of 12 amino acids. J was trimmed by 15 bases and V by 6 bases; bases with no gene match: 10. The CDR3 bases are TGTGCCAGCAGCCTTAGCGGGAAGACCCCGTTCTTC. It codes for CASSLSGKTPFF.

This clonotype was observed many times. The chain carries TRBV7-2 and TRBJ1-1; D ambiguous. Trimming cost V 3 bases and J 2 bases, with 7 bases left between them. This CDR3 is built from 13 residues. Germline V CDR1 and CDR2: SGHTA, FQGNSA. CDR3 region: CASSFGRNTEAFF. The CDR3 nucleotides are TGTGCCAGCAGCTTCGGCCGAAACACTGAAGCTTTCTTT.

This chain connects TRBV28 to TRBJ1-2, with D possibly matching TRBD1 (6 bases). V was cut by 3 bases and J by 7 bases, with 21 bases left in between. Germline V gene sequence: CDR1 MDHEN, CDR2 SYDVKM. This CDR3 is 16 amino acids long. CDR3 in amino acids: CASSFYARGPSTGYTF. The DNA for the CDR3 is TGTGCCAGCAGTTTTTACGCGCGGGGGCCGTCCACTGGCTACACCTTC.

The gene calls are TRBV5-1 and TRBJ1-5; TRBD1 matches 7 bases. The germline CDR1 and CDR2 sequences are SGHRS and YFSETQ. The CDR3 runs to 15 residues. Trimming at V came to 4 bases and at J to 4 bases, leaving 8 bases not matched to a gene. The CDR3 spells CASSSEGQRNQPQHF. The CDR3 nucleotides are TGCGCCAGCAGCAGCGAGGGACAGCGTAATCAGCCCCAGCATTTT. The full variable domain, rest sourced from reference TRBV5-1 and TRBJ1-5, is KAGVTQTPRYLIKTRGQQVTLSCSPISGHRSVSWYQQTPGQGLQFLFEYFSETQRNKGNFPGRFSGRQFSNSRSEMNVSTLELGDSALYLCASSSEGQRNQPQHFGDGTRLSIL.

This clonotype has only a few counts. This chain uses TRBV4-1 with TRBJ2-7; weak D call: TRBD2 (6 bases). Germline loops: CDR1 MGHRA, CDR2 YSYEKL. CDR3 length equals 13 residues. Between the trimmed V and J ends, which lost 2 bases and 4 bases, there was a span of 9 bases. The DNA for the CDR3 is TGCGCCAGCAGCCAACAGGAGGGGTACGAGCAGTACGTC. Its translation is CASSQQEGYEQYV.

This chain joins TRBV7-6 and TRBJ2-1, with D tentatively TRBD1 (7 bases). This CDR3 has 17 residues. Germline CDR1 reads SGHVS; CDR2 reads FNYEAQ. Trimming removed 3 bases from V and 1 base from J, with 16 bases in between. The CDR3 loop reads CASSFITQGGSYNEQFF. The CDR3 DNA is TGTGCCAGCAGCTTTATCACTCAGGGGGGATCCTACAATGAGCAGTTCTTC.

The V call is TRBV12-5, the J call TRBJ1-1, with 9 bases lining up with TRBD1. The CDR3 consists of 14 residues. Germline values: CDR1 LGHNT, CDR2 FRNRAP. With V trimmed by 6 bases and J by 1 base, 3 bases remained unmatched. CDR3 residues: CASGTGQGNTEAFF. The CDR3 DNA is TGTGCTAGTGGAACGGGACAGGGGAACACTGAAGCTTTCTTT. Combining the CDR3 with reference TRBV12-5 and TRBJ1-1 gives the whole variable domain DARVTQTPRHKVTEMGQEVTMRCQPILGHNTVFWYRQTMMQGLELLAYFRNRAPLDDSGMPKDRFSAEMPDATLATLKIQPSEPRDSAVYFCASGTGQGNTEAFFGQGTRLTVV.

The J gene is TRBJ2-7, the V gene TRBV10-3; D is perhaps TRBD1 (6 bases). The germline V and J ends were trimmed by 3 bases and 0 bases, with 15 bases remaining between them. Germline V gene sequence: CDR1 ENHRY, CDR2 SYGVKD. The CDR3 extends over 16 amino acids. Here the CDR3 DNA reads TGTGCCATCAGTGACTACTCCAGGGGCAACTCCTACGAGCAGTACTTC. This translates into CAISDYSRGNSYEQYF.

The chain uses TRBV19 and TRBJ1-5; TRBD1 matches at 7 bases. Germline values: CDR1 LNHDA, CDR2 SQIVND (reference sequence). V gave up 5 bases and J gave up 2 bases; unmatched junction bases: 6. The CDR3 loop spans 15 amino acids. This CDR3 reads CASSVQGTGNQPQHF. As DNA, the CDR3 is TGTGCCAGTAGTGTACAGGGGACGGGCAATCAGCCCCAGCATTTT.

This clonotype was seen only a few times. The rearrangement links TRBV6-2 or TRBV6-3 to TRBJ2-2; 12 nucleotides agree with TRBD2. The CDR3 is 16 residues long. With V trimmed by 5 bases and J by 6 bases, 7 bases remained unmatched. Germline-derived CDR1 and CDR2 are MNHEY and SVGEGT. The DNA of the CDR3 is TGTGCCAGCAGTCCTAGCGGGAGGGCCTTGGCCGGGGAGCTGTTTTTT. Protein: CASSPSGRALAGELFF.

The chain recombines TRBV7-8 with TRBJ1-1; TRBD1 aligns across 8 bases. J gave up 1 base and V 5 bases, and 3 bases lay outside the gene matches. CDR1 and CDR2 from the germline V gene are SGHVS and FQNEAQ. The CDR3 has 14 residues. CDR3 amino acids: CASSRQGWNTEAFF. CDR3 coding DNA: TGTGCCAGCAGCCGACAGGGGTGGAACACTGAAGCTTTCTTT.

The chain's CDR3 is CASSLYPSSDTQYF. CDR3 DNA: TGTGCCAGCAGTTTATACCCGTCCTCAGATACGCAGTATTTT. The V call is TRBV12-3 or TRBV12-4, the J call TRBJ2-3; D call uncertain. The CDR3 runs to 14 residues. The ends were cut back, 2 bases at V and 4 bases at J, with 10 bases in the middle.